This T cell receptor (beta chain) comes out of a study of shared clonotypes between healthy human individuals (dated by TCRdb to between 2020 and 2021). The study in broad terms: The cohort comprised two women and a few men aged 18 to 49 years. To increase sequencing depth and limit assay-specific biases, TCR repertoire library preparation and sequencing were carried out by different laboratories using diverse techniques. Per donor, three plates each were used for CD4 naive and CD4 memory, two for CD8 naive, and one for CD8 memory. Blood TCR repertoires of four to six healthy adults were deeply sequenced to estimate repertoire size and the extent of clonotype sharing between individuals. Per donor, leukapheresis produced somewhere between about 0.85 and 8.9 billion PBMCs.

Turning to this clone: Its antigen is unknown. No much larger clone exists at a distance of one base, and base qualities are not known.

The donors were healthy, HIV-negative adults with no recently reported acute infections or vaccinations. Only Caucasian adults living in Nashville, Tennessee, USA were represented among the donors. CD4+ T cells were enriched by magnetic negative selection, after which naive cells were positively selected on CD45RA and the negative fraction was taken as the memory subset. After blood collection by leukapheresis, PBMCs were isolated using Ficoll-Histopaque density gradient centrifugation and then cryopreserved in the vapor phase of liquid nitrogen. Purity and quantity of every magnetically sorted T cell population were checked by analytical flow cytometry. Genomic DNA was isolated from each sorted fraction and quantified by UV absorbance on a Nanodrop 2000c. TCR CDR3 regions were amplified from genomic DNA by multiplex PCR using the deep immunoSEQ assay. Extracted genomic DNA from each cell subset was distributed evenly across all wells of several immunoSEQ 96-well plates, and each plate was treated as a replicate. For sorted subsets, each replicate PCR was loaded with roughly 200 ng genomic DNA, equivalent to some 27,000 T cell genomes. The purified libraries were quantified using a Qubit 3.0 fluorometer, sized with a Bioanalyzer 2100, and then quantified again using the KAPA Library Quantification kit. Every immunoSEQ 96-well plate was sequenced on a dedicated single-read 150-cycle Illumina NextSeq 550 flow cell. On the authors' methods: The immunoSEQ output contained only junctional sequences without quality scores, so filtering could not match that applied to full-length reads. To assign V/J genes and CDR3, sequences were annotated using PyIR, a Python wrapper for IgBLAST v1.9, with IMGT germline references. Reads were filtered out if the reads had weak V/J assignments (E-value above 1e-6), no CDR3, stop codons, out-of-frame junctions, or ambiguous translated residues. V3J clonotypes were defined as sequences sharing an identical inferred V gene, J gene, and CDR3 amino acid sequence. To compute the percentage overlap between repertoires, the number of shared unique clonotypes was divided by the size of the smaller repertoire. Three approaches were used to assess repertoire richness: RTK rarefaction, the Chao1 estimator, and Recon v2.1 estimates of unobserved clonotypes. For all TCRbeta clonotypes obtained by the gDNA method from a handful of donors, generation probabilities were computed with OLGA. Held by TCRdb, this immuneACCESS table contains in-frame sequences only and omits some clones. Under half of the omission traces to an unresolved V gene where checked; the cause of the rest is unknown. D and trimming come from the DNA, and the V and J calls and clone size come from that table. This sample is represented by about 1.5 million clones; under 99% of them were singletons. The ten largest clones take up roughly 0.42% of the sample.

V has 6 bases trimmed and J has 6 bases trimmed; junction bases matching no gene number 7. The germline V gene encodes CDR1 MNHNY and CDR2 SVGAGI (reference sequence). The CDR3 measures 15 amino acids from cysteine to phenylalanine. CDR3 DNA is the only sequence kept; it has 45 bases, read in frame from the first base. Study-wide findings and limitations: Naive subsets generally had larger estimated clonotype richness than memory subsets. Sharing across four donors was observed for about 4.8% of naive CD4, less than 4% of naive CD8, over 2% of memory CD4, and roughly 0.4% of memory CD8 clonotypes. The genetic and exposure-history diversity represented was limited by the small number of donors. Rarefaction of sorted-subset datasets indicated incomplete sequencing despite the large sequencing depth. Sampling was restricted to blood, and TCR repertoires in tissue are likely to differ from TCR repertoires in blood. Compared with non-shared clonotypes, clonotypes shared by all four sorted-subset donors had higher generation probabilities. Pairwise subsampling indicated that sequencing depth was expected to affect the degree of clonotype sharing among donors.

The sequencing input was naive CD4+ T cells sorted from blood. The cell subset or site label here, explained by the study, means: CD45RA+ positively selected. This TCR came from a man aged 25 to 40 in good health. The sequence is built from TRBV6-6 and TRBJ2-3, with 12 central nucleotides matching TRBD1. For the CDR3, the sequence is CASSPRDRGRDTQYF. The DNA sequence is as follows: TGTGCCAGCAGCCCTCGGGACAGGGGGCGGGATACGCAGTATTTT.